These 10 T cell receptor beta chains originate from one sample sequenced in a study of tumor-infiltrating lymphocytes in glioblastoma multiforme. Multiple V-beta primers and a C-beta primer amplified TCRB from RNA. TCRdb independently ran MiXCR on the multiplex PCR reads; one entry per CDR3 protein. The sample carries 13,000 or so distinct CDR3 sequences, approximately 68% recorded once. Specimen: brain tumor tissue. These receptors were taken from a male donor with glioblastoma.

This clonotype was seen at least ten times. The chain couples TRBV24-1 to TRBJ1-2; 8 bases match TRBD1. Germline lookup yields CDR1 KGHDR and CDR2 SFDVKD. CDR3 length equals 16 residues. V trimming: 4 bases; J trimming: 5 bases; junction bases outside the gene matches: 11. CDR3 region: CATSDLDRDGGYGYTF. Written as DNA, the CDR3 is TGTGCCACCAGTGACCTGGACAGGGACGGTGGATATGGCTACACCTTC.

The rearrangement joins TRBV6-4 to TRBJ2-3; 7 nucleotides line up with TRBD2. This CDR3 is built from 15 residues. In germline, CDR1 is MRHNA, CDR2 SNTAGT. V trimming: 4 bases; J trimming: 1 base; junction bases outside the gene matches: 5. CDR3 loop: CASSASRGGTDTQYF. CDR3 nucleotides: TGTGCCAGCAGTGCCTCCCGGGGGGGCACAGATACGCAGTATTTT.

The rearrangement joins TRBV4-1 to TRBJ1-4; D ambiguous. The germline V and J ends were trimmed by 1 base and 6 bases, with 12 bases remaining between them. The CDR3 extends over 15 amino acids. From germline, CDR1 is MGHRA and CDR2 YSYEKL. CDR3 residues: CASSQVSGFDEKLFF. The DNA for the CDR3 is TGCGCCAGCAGCCAAGTTTCGGGGTTCGATGAAAAACTGTTTTTT.

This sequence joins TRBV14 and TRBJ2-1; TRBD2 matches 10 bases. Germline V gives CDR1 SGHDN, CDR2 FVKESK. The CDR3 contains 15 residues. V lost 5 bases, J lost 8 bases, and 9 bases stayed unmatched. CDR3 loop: CASSRTLAGIDEQFF. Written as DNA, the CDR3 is TGTGCCAGCAGCAGAACACTAGCGGGGATAGATGAGCAGTTCTTC.

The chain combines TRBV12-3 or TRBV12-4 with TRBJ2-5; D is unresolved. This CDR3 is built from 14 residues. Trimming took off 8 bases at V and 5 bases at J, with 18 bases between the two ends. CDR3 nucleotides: TGTGCCAGCGGTCTAAGTTACGCCGGGGAGACCCAGTACTTC. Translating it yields CASGLSYAGETQYF.

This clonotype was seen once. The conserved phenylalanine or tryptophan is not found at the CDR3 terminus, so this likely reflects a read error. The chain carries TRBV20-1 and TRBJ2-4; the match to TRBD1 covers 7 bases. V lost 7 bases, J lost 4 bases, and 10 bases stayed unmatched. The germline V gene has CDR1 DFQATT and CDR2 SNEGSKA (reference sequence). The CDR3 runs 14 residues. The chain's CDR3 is CSVSKRQGKNIQYI. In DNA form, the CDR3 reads TGCAGTGTTAGTAAAAGACAGGGTAAAAACATTCAGTACATC.

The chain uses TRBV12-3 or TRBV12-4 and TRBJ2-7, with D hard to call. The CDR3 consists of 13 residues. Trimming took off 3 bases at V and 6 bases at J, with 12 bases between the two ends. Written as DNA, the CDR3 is TGTGCCAGCAGTTTGAACAGTAATCCCGAGCAGTACTTC. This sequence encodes CASSLNSNPEQYF.

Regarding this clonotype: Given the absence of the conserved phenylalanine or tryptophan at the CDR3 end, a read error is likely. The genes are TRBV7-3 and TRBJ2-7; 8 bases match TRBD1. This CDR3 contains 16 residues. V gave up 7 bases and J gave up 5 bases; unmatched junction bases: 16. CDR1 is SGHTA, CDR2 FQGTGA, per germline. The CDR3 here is CASNLWWRQGRDEQYL. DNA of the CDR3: TGTGCCAGCAACTTGTGGTGGAGACAGGGGAGAGACGAGCAGTACCTC.

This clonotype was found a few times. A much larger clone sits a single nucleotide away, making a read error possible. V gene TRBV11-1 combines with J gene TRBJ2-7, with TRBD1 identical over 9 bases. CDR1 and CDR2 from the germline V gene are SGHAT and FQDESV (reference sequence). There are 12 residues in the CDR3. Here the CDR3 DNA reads TGTGCCAGCAGCGGACAGGGGTGCGAGCAGCACTTC. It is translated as CASSGQGCEQHF.

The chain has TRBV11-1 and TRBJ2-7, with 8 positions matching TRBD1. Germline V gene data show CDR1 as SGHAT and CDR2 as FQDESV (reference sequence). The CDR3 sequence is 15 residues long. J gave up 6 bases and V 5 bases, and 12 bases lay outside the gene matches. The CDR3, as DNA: TGTGCCAGCAGCCAACAAGGACAGGGACTCTTCGAGCAGTACTTC. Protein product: CASSQQGQGLFEQYF.